A single sample is the source of the 18 T cell receptor beta chains below, sequenced in a study of early stage breast cancer tumors (dated by TCRdb to about 2017). Library construction relied on the immunoSEQ multiplex PCR assay. The clones in this table, taken by TCRdb from immuneACCESS, are in-frame only. Not every clone is retained; where verified, under half of the shortfall comes from an unresolved V gene, and the cause of the rest is unknown. The sample contains 25,000 to 35,000 clones, just under 75% of them found a single time. The top ten constitute roughly 9.1% of the sample. Specimen: breast tumor tissue. The receptor source for this set is a person under 45 with breast cancer.

This chain uses TRBV11-2 with TRBJ1-2; 8 bases agree with TRBD1. This CDR3 spans 14 amino acids. With V trimmed by 3 bases and J by 7 bases, 7 bases remained unmatched. Germline CDR1 SGHAT, CDR2 FQNNGV. This CDR3 reads CASSFDRGGIGYTF. CDR3 nucleotide sequence: TGTGCCAGCAGCTTCGACAGGGGAGGAATTGGCTACACCTTC.

The chain combines TRBV11-2 with TRBJ2-1, with D tentatively TRBD2 (6 bases). This CDR3 spans 12 amino acids. Trimming cost V 5 bases and J 12 bases, with 14 bases left between them. Germline CDR1 reads SGHAT; CDR2 reads FQNNGV. CDR3 bases: TGTGCCAGCAGCCAAGGAGGGTGGGGGCAGTTCTTC. It translates to CASSQGGWGQFF. The whole variable domain, filled in from reference TRBV11-2 and TRBJ2-1, reads EAGVAQSPRYKIIEKRQSVAFWCNPISGHATLYWYQQILGQGPKLLIQFQNNGVVDDSQLPKDRFSAERLKGVDSTLKIQPAKLEDSAVYLCASSQGGWGQFFGPGTRLTVL.

The chain couples TRBV4-1 to TRBJ2-1, with 11 bases matching TRBD2. After removal of 5 bases from V and 3 bases from J, the junction contained 6 bases not matched to a gene. The CDR3 runs 16 residues. From germline, CDR1 is MGHRA and CDR2 YSYEKL. The CDR3 coding sequence is TGCGCCAGCAGCTACGGGACTAGCGGATTCTACAATGAGCAGTTCTTC. This codes for CASSYGTSGFYNEQFF.

The CDR3 DNA follows: TGCGCCAGCAGCCTCACTAGCGGGAGGGCAGATACGCAGTATTTT. This encodes CASSLTSGRADTQYF. The rearrangement joins TRBV5-1 to TRBJ2-3, with 13 bases aligning to TRBD2. The CDR3 covers 15 residues. Germline CDR1 and CDR2: SGHRS and YFSETQ. V lost 4 bases, J lost 4 bases, and 3 bases stayed unmatched.

V is TRBV6-6 and J is TRBJ2-3, with 11 nucleotides matching TRBD2. V lost 5 bases, J lost 2 bases, and 6 bases stayed unmatched. In germline, CDR1 is MNHNY, CDR2 SVGAGI (reference sequence). This CDR3 region has 16 residues. DNA of the CDR3: TGTGCCAGCAGTATTGGGACTAGCGGAACCACAGATACGCAGTATTTT. This gives the protein CASSIGTSGTTDTQYF.

The sample holds one count of this clone. The rearrangement joins TRBV27 to TRBJ2-7; D gene unclear. In germline, CDR1 is MNHEY, CDR2 SMNVEV (reference sequence). The CDR3 is 17 residues long. Trimming removed 1 base at V and 3 bases at J, with 19 bases between. CDR3 in amino acids: CASSLWGSGTSHYEQYF. The CDR3 nucleotides read TGTGCCAGCAGTTTATGGGGTTCCGGTACTTCCCACTACGAGCAGTACTTC.

This chain connects TRBV19 to TRBJ1-3, with D tentatively TRBD1 (6 bases). The CDR3 runs to 18 residues. With 4 bases removed from V and 4 bases from J, the gap between germline ends came to 23 bases. From germline, CDR1 is LNHDA and CDR2 SQIVND (reference sequence). CDR3 residues: CASSTAPLRTEWGNTIYF. The CDR3 DNA reads as TGTGCCAGTAGTACCGCTCCTCTTCGGACAGAGTGGGGAAACACCATATATTTT.

In its sample, this clone was seen once. The genes are TRBV6-5 and TRBJ2-5; D is unresolved. Per the germline V gene, CDR1 is MNHEY and CDR2 is SVGAGI. Trimming removed 0 bases at V and 4 bases at J, with 9 bases between. The CDR3 runs 14 residues. CDR3: CASSYSSTRETQYF. The CDR3 coding sequence is TGTGCCAGCAGTTACTCGTCCACCCGAGAGACCCAGTACTTC.

The chain employs TRBV7-9 and TRBJ1-1; D unresolved. The V end was cut by 4 bases, the J end by 8 bases, with 11 bases between. Germline V gives CDR1 SEHNR, CDR2 FQNEAQ (reference sequence). CDR3 size: 12 residues. CDR3 loop: CASSSRSLEAFF. CDR3 in DNA: TGTGCCAGCAGCTCCAGGTCCCTAGAAGCTTTCTTT. Full variable domain (remainder filled in from reference TRBV7-9 and TRBJ1-1): DTGVSQNPRHKITKRGQNVTFRCDPISEHNRLYWYRQTLGQGPEFLTYFQNEAQLEKSRLLSDRFSAERPKGSFSTLEIQRTEQGDSAMYLCASSSRSLEAFFGQGTRLTVV.

A note on this clone: A far larger clone is just one base off, so this is likely a read error. V gene TRBV11-3 combines with J gene TRBJ2-1; 14 bases line up with TRBD2. Germline CDR1 SGHNT, CDR2 YENEEA. V trimming: 5 bases; J trimming: 7 bases; junction bases outside the gene matches: 4. This CDR3 has 15 amino acids. The CDR3 loop reads CASSRTSGRMNEQFF. The DNA for the CDR3 is TGTGCCAGCAGCCGGACTAGCGGGAGGATGAATGAGCAGTTCTTC.

The rearrangement links TRBV9 to TRBJ2-3; TRBD2 matches at 11 bases. There are 16 residues in the CDR3. CDR1 SGDLS and CDR2 YYNGEE come from the germline V gene. J gave up 6 bases and V 2 bases, and 8 bases lay outside the gene matches. CDR3 nucleotides: TGTGCCAGCAGCGTGACCGGGACTAGCGGTTCGGATACGCAGTATTTT. Protein product: CASSVTGTSGSDTQYF.

This clone has just a few counts. The chain uses TRBV18 and TRBJ1-5; D call uncertain. Germline V gene lookup returns CDR1 KGHSH and CDR2 LQKENI. The ends were cut back, 3 bases at V and 0 bases at J, with 12 bases in the middle. The CDR3 runs to 16 residues. The CDR3 sequence: CASSPQAQYSNQPQHF. CDR3 bases: TGTGCCAGCTCACCCCAGGCTCAGTATAGCAATCAGCCCCAGCATTTT.

This chain uses TRBV25-1 with TRBJ1-1; 8 bases map to TRBD1. Germline CDR1 MGHDK, CDR2 SYGVNS. V trimming: 3 bases; J trimming: 1 base; junction bases outside the gene matches: 10. This CDR3 is built from 17 residues. In DNA, the CDR3 is TGTGCCAGCAGTGATCTTCAGGGGGCTGGCGGGAACACTGAAGCTTTCTTT. The encoded protein is CASSDLQGAGGNTEAFF.

J is TRBJ1-4 and V is TRBV7-8, with D unresolved. Germline CDR1 is SGHVS and CDR2 is FQNEAQ. The CDR3 extends over 14 amino acids. Trimming stripped 3 bases from V and 3 bases from J, with 8 bases between. The CDR3 DNA follows: TGTGCCAGCAGCTTGAGGGAGGCTAATGAAAAACTGTTTTTT. The encoded protein is CASSLREANEKLFF.

The genes are TRBV5-1 and TRBJ1-3; D gene uncertain. Deletions cut 0 bases from V and 4 bases from J, with 8 bases between. Germline loops: CDR1 SGHRS, CDR2 YFSETQ. This CDR3 spans 14 amino acids. This chain's CDR3 is CASSLGDGGNTIYF. CDR3 DNA: TGCGCCAGCAGCTTGGGAGACGGAGGAAACACCATATATTTT.

V is TRBV7-3 and J is TRBJ2-3, with TRBD1 matching 10 bases. This CDR3 region has 16 residues. CDR1 and CDR2 from the germline V gene are SGHTA and FQGTGA. Trimming removed 4 bases from V and 4 bases from J; junction bases left unmatched: 8. For the CDR3, the DNA is TGTGCCAGCAGCTCCAGACAGGGGGCCCCCCCAGATACGCAGTATTTT. This codes for CASSSRQGAPPDTQYF.

This clone came up a few times. This sequence joins TRBV5-4 and TRBJ2-6, with D possibly TRBD2 on 7 matching bases. Looked up from germline, CDR1 is SGHNT and CDR2 is YYREEE (reference sequence). Trimming left V 4 bases short and J 4 bases short, with 21 bases between. CDR3 length: 18 residues. This chain's CDR3 is CASSPPRAGAFGANVLTF. In nucleotides, the CDR3 is TGTGCCAGCAGCCCTCCCCGCGCGGGGGCTTTCGGGGCCAACGTCCTGACTTTC.

The sample holds one count of this clone. This chain connects TRBV5-1 to TRBJ2-2; D might be TRBD2 (6 bases). This CDR3 contains 14 residues. Germline V CDR1 and CDR2: SGHRS, YFSETQ. Trimming shortened V by 5 bases and J by 6 bases, and 14 bases separated the two germline ends. The CDR3 loop reads CASSGGPGSGELFF. Written as DNA, the CDR3 is TGCGCCAGCAGTGGAGGGCCGGGGTCCGGGGAGCTGTTTTTT.